Below are 25 T cell receptor beta chains sequenced from a single sample in a study of shared clonotypes between healthy human individuals. The data were produced by immunoSEQ multiplex PCR, yet TCRdb's version contains in-frame clones alone and is incomplete. The sample has fewer than 1.6 million clones; roughly 98.5% are singletons. The sample taken for sequencing was naive CD4+ T cells sorted from blood. Regarding subset: CD45RA+ positively selected. Receptors originate from a man aged 30-40 years in good health.

Regarding this clone: This sample includes further DNA sequences coding for the same CDR3. The chain joins TRBV7-2 to TRBJ2-1; 12 bases match TRBD2. The CDR3 runs to 16 residues. The V segment lost 4 bases and the J segment 2 bases; nucleotides outside the gene matches: 3. The germline V gene has CDR1 SGHTA and CDR2 FQGNSA. The CDR3 nucleotides are TGTGCCAGCAGCTCCGGACTAGCGGGACCCTACAATGAGCAGTTCTTC. It encodes CASSSGLAGPYNEQFF.

This clone was recorded once. CDR3 residues: CATNPNPTDMNTEAFF. In DNA form, the CDR3 reads TGTGCCACCAACCCGAACCCGACAGACATGAACACTGAAGCTTTCTTT. The V and J genes are TRBV15 and TRBJ1-1, with a weak D call TRBD1 (5 bases). The CDR3 length is 16 residues. V was cut by 7 bases and J by 0 bases, with 18 bases left in between. Germline lookup yields CDR1 LNHNV and CDR2 YYDKDF (reference sequence).

CDR3 in DNA: TGTGCCAGCAGCCCCACAGGACGGAACAGAGATACGCAGTATTTT. Translated: CASSPTGRNRDTQYF. The chain recombines TRBV11-3 with TRBJ2-3; D perhaps matches TRBD1 (5 bases). The V end lost 5 bases, the J end lost 5 bases, and 17 bases lay between the germline ends. Germline assignment: CDR1 SGHNT and CDR2 YENEEA. The CDR3 covers 15 residues.

This clone has just one count. The sample holds other DNA sequences that translate to the same CDR3. The rearrangement uses TRBV14 and TRBJ2-2, with D hard to call. Deletions cut 1 base from V and 6 bases from J, with 6 bases between. CDR3 length: 13 residues. Germline V CDR1 and CDR2: SGHDN, FVKESK. The CDR3 protein is CASSQVVAGELFF. The CDR3 DNA follows: TGTGCCAGCAGCCAAGTCGTTGCCGGGGAGCTGTTTTTT. The complete variable domain, with remaining parts taken from reference TRBV14 and TRBJ2-2, reads EAGVTQFPSHSVIEKGQTVTLRCDPISGHDNLYWYRRVMGKEIKFLLHFVKESKQDESGMPNNRFLAERTGGTYSTLKVQPAELEDSGVYFCASSQVVAGELFFGEGSRLTVL.

The chain uses TRBV15 and TRBJ2-5; D unclear. Per the germline V gene, CDR1 is LNHNV and CDR2 is YYDKDF (reference sequence). This CDR3 contains 14 residues. Trimming took off 5 bases at V and 4 bases at J, with 14 bases between the two ends. The CDR3 spells CATSRRPLTETQYF. The CDR3 DNA follows: TGTGCCACCAGCCGGAGACCTTTGACAGAGACCCAGTACTTC.

With regard to this clone: Other DNA sequences in the same sample also yield this CDR3. The chain couples TRBV6-1 to TRBJ2-5; D is unclear. The germline gives CDR1 MNHNS, CDR2 SASEGT. Trimming cost V 0 bases and J 5 bases, with 4 bases left between them. The CDR3 extends over 12 amino acids. As DNA, the CDR3 is TGTGCCAGCAGTGAAGCAAGGGAGACCCAGTACTTC. As protein: CASSEARETQYF.

Remarks on this clone: Additional DNA sequences in this sample encode the identical CDR3. The chain combines TRBV7-2 with TRBJ2-7, with 11 bases matching TRBD1. CDR1 is SGHTA, CDR2 FQGNSA, per germline. With V trimmed by 0 bases and J by 4 bases, 2 bases remained unmatched. This CDR3 contains 15 residues. The CDR3 nucleotides read TGTGCCAGCAGCTTAGCCGGACAGGGGGCGTACGAGCAGTACTTC. Encoded protein: CASSLAGQGAYEQYF.

The J gene is TRBJ2-5, the V gene TRBV7-6; D is possibly TRBD1 (6 bases). The V and J ends lost 5 bases and 4 bases respectively, with 20 bases between them. This CDR3 is built from 16 residues. The germline CDR1 and CDR2 sequences are SGHVS and FNYEAQ. The CDR3 region has the DNA TGTGCCAGCAGCCCTAAACGACAGGCAATGTTAGAGACCCAGTACTTC. Translated: CASSPKRQAMLETQYF.

V is TRBV4-2 and J is TRBJ1-2, with D uncertain. V dropped 4 bases and J dropped 7 bases, with 19 bases sitting between them. Germline assignment: CDR1 LGHNA and CDR2 YNFKEQ. This CDR3 is 15 amino acids long. The CDR3 bases are TGTGCCAGCAGCCCACCCGAAAGGATCTCGTTTGGCTACACCTTC. This translates into CASSPPERISFGYTF.

The rearrangement links TRBV19 to TRBJ1-3; no clear D. The CDR3 is made up of 14 amino acids. CDR1 is LNHDA and CDR2 is SQIVND in the germline V gene (reference sequence). Between the trimmed V and J ends, which lost 8 bases and 0 bases, there was a span of 11 bases. The DNA of the CDR3 is TGTGCCAGTTGTGTAAGTTTCTCTGGAAACACCATATATTTT. Protein product: CASCVSFSGNTIYF.

This chain connects TRBV5-4 to TRBJ1-2; TRBD1 might be the D (5 bases). This CDR3 has 15 residues. Germline V gene lookup returns CDR1 SGHNT and CDR2 YYREEE (reference sequence). V dropped 4 bases and J dropped 6 bases, with 19 bases sitting between them. The CDR3 DNA reads TGTGCCAGCAGCCCATCACAGGCGGCGCCCGATGGCTACACCTTC. It translates to CASSPSQAAPDGYTF.

The rearrangement links TRBV6-5 to TRBJ2-1, with 12 positions matching TRBD1. In germline, CDR1 is MNHEY, CDR2 SVGAGI. After removal of 6 bases from V and 9 bases from J, the junction contained 9 bases not matched to a gene. CDR3 length: 15 residues. CDR3 nucleotide sequence: TGTGCCAGCAGGCCTGGGGGACAGGGGGCGGGTGAGCAGTTCTTC. Its protein product is CASRPGGQGAGEQFF.

CDR3 loop: CASSAGTGGLYEQYF. CDR3 bases: TGTGCCAGCTCCGCCGGGACAGGGGGCTTGTACGAGCAGTACTTC. V usage is TRBV18 and J usage is TRBJ2-7, with 12 bases fitting TRBD1. CDR1 is KGHSH, CDR2 LQKENI, per germline. The junction had 7 bases not matched to a gene; V was cut back by 6 bases and J by 4 bases. This CDR3 spans 15 amino acids.

The CDR3 region is CASSAGTGAGNTIYF. The DNA of the CDR3 is TGTGCCAGCAGCGCCGGGACAGGGGCTGGAAACACCATATATTTT. This rearrangement joins TRBV7-3 to TRBJ1-3; 10 nucleotides agree with TRBD1. Germline assignment: CDR1 SGHTA and CDR2 FQGTGA. CDR3 length: 15 amino acids. Losses at the gene ends were 5 bases for V and 2 bases for J; bases not matched to a gene: 3.

This rearrangement joins TRBV7-2 to TRBJ2-7; TRBD1 matches at 8 bases. Germline V gives CDR1 SGHTA, CDR2 FQGNSA. Trimming took 2 bases from V and 4 from J; bases not matched to a gene: 10. The CDR3 runs 16 residues. The CDR3 reads CASSLRVGDRSYEQYF. DNA for the CDR3: TGTGCCAGCAGCTTAAGGGTAGGGGACAGGAGTTACGAGCAGTACTTC.

This chain links TRBV7-2 with TRBJ1-2; D gene unclear. The CDR3 contains 15 residues. CDR1 and CDR2 from the germline V gene are SGHTA and FQGNSA. Trimming stripped 1 base from V and 2 bases from J, with 11 bases between. This CDR3 is CASSLDVAVNYGYTF. The CDR3 coding sequence is TGTGCCAGCAGCTTAGATGTGGCGGTAAACTATGGCTACACCTTC.

The chain employs TRBV5-1 and TRBJ1-3, with D unresolved. Germline values: CDR1 SGHRS, CDR2 YFSETQ. V was trimmed by 0 bases and J by 2 bases, leaving 0 bases between them. This CDR3 comprises 12 residues. The CDR3 nucleotides are TGCGCCAGCAGCTTGGCTGGAAACACCATATATTTT. It specifies CASSLAGNTIYF.

This chain connects TRBV6-5 to TRBJ1-2; 9 nucleotides align to TRBD1. The CDR3 has 13 residues. Unmatched junction bases numbered 6, after V lost 5 bases and J lost 8 bases. Germline CDR1 is MNHEY and CDR2 is SVGAGI. The CDR3 coding sequence is TGTGCCAGCAGTAACAGGGGGCAGAAGGGCTACACCTTC. It encodes CASSNRGQKGYTF.

The chain uses TRBV7-2 and TRBJ2-7; 7 bases are shared with TRBD1. The V and J ends lost 2 bases and 2 bases, in that order; junction bases with no gene match: 12. The CDR3 has 17 residues. Germline CDR1 SGHTA, CDR2 FQGNSA. CDR3 nucleotides: TGTGCCAGCAGCTTACTATGGGACAGAATTTTTACCTACGAGCAGTACTTC. Residues: CASSLLWDRIFTYEQYF.

The V gene is TRBV2, the J gene TRBJ2-5, with D hard to call. Trimming removed 8 bases from V and 2 bases from J, with 9 bases in between. This CDR3 contains 12 residues. Per the germline V gene, CDR1 is SNHLY and CDR2 is FYNNEI. CDR3 sequence reads: CASLERQETQYF. The DNA for the CDR3 is TGTGCCAGCCTGGAGCGTCAAGAGACCCAGTACTTC.

The CDR3 spells CASSLEIWLTSTDTQYF. CDR3 coding DNA: TGTGCCAGCAGCTTAGAAATTTGGCTAACTAGCACAGATACGCAGTATTTT. The V and J genes are TRBV7-8 and TRBJ2-3; no firm D call. V was pared by 1 base and J by 0 bases, with 14 bases between. The CDR3 is 17 residues long. Germline assignment: CDR1 SGHVS and CDR2 FQNEAQ.

The chain carries TRBV11-2 and TRBJ2-5; no clear D gene. CDR1 and CDR2 (germline): SGHAT, FQNNGV. The CDR3 is made up of 10 amino acids. Trimming pared 5 bases from V and 2 bases from J, leaving 0 bases between. The CDR3 DNA reads as TGTGCCAGCAGCCAAGAGACCCAGTACTTC. Amino acid sequence: CASSQETQYF.

CDR3 sequence (DNA): TGTGCCAGCAGCGTAGTCTTCCACTACACCTTC. Amino acid sequence: CASSVVFHYTF. The rearrangement joins TRBV9 to TRBJ1-2; D not resolved. V dropped 0 bases and J dropped 10 bases, with 7 bases sitting between them. From germline, CDR1 is SGDLS and CDR2 YYNGEE. The CDR3 is made up of 11 amino acids.

This clone was seen only once. This chain links TRBV19 with TRBJ2-2; D possibly corresponds to TRBD2 (6 bases). Trimming stripped 3 bases from V and 7 bases from J, with 9 bases between. The CDR3 extends over 13 amino acids. In germline, CDR1 is LNHDA, CDR2 SQIVND (reference sequence). DNA for the CDR3: TGTGCCAGTAGTATTTGGGGGGTCGGGGAGCTGTTTTTT. Translating it yields CASSIWGVGELFF.

The chain is built from TRBV11-3 and TRBJ2-2, with a tentative D call TRBD2 (6 bases). CDR3 size: 14 residues. Germline V gene data show CDR1 as SGHNT and CDR2 as YENEEA. Trimming pared 4 bases from V and 7 bases from J, leaving 13 bases between. In nucleotides, the CDR3 is TGTGCCAGCAGCTGGGGCGGGGACTTCGGGGAGCTGTTTTTT. This encodes CASSWGGDFGELFF.